The rows below give T cell receptor beta chains drawn from one sample of a study of OX40 agonist ivuxolimab in advanced cancers. TCRdb's table, derived via immunoSEQ multiplex PCR, lists solely in-frame clones and lacks some. The sample holds around 46,000 clones, roughly 90% seen once. This material consisted of CD4+ or CD8+ T cells sorted from blood, taken in a trial of the OX40 agonist ivuxolimab. The source of these receptors is an adult with an advanced solid tumor such as melanoma, head and neck, liver or kidney cancer. CDR3s leave out the opening cysteine and the closing phenylalanine or tryptophan. The order of the fields is CDR3 length, V gene, CDR3 protein.

CDR3 length: 14; V gene: TRBV2; CDR3 protein: ASTPELISIREKLF
CDR3 length: 14; V gene: TRBV5-4; CDR3 protein: ASSFSGGKSSYEQY
CDR3 length: 12; V gene: TRBV19; CDR3 protein: ASKTSGKQETQY
CDR3 length: 14; V gene: TRBV4-2; CDR3 protein: ASSQEKLANQETQY
CDR3 length: 14; V gene: TRBV2; CDR3 protein: ASLWGQTGGTDTQY
CDR3 length: 13; V gene: TRBV7-9; CDR3 protein: ASSKSGTDHLGYT
CDR3 length: 13; V gene: TRBV30; CDR3 protein: AWYKGLAGEETQY
CDR3 length: 12; V gene: TRBV19; CDR3 protein: ASNPGTGGFGYT
CDR3 length: 11; V gene: TRBV11-2; CDR3 protein: ASSGTGSYEQY
CDR3 length: 12; V gene: TRBV5-1; CDR3 protein: ASSSDRYKNIQY
CDR3 length: 12; V gene: TRBV11-3; CDR3 protein: ASSWDRGFYEQY
CDR3 length: 14; V gene: TRBV27; CDR3 protein: ASSLTGGHGNQPQH
CDR3 length: 13; V gene: TRBV7-9; CDR3 protein: ASSSRTGLAYEQY
CDR3 length: 14; V gene: TRBV4-1; CDR3 protein: ASSQKGQGKNSPLH
CDR3 length: 13; V gene: TRBV5-6; CDR3 protein: ASSFNGGARNEQF
CDR3 length: 15; V gene: TRBV28; CDR3 protein: ASTPRKPSHFTYEQY
CDR3 length: 10; V gene: TRBV5-4; CDR3 protein: AIESSYNEQF
CDR3 length: 16; V gene: TRBV27; CDR3 protein: ASSLSYFSLEGNYGYT
CDR3 length: 13; V gene: TRBV6-5; CDR3 protein: ASSFGGGALDEQF
CDR3 length: 10; V gene: TRBV12-5; CDR3 protein: ASGGLSYEQY
CDR3 length: 13; V gene: TRBV2; CDR3 protein: AAKVPAGRRETQY
CDR3 length: 13; V gene: TRBV5-4; CDR3 protein: ASSFLGSGMDEQF
CDR3 length: 13; V gene: TRBV28; CDR3 protein: ASSFRSGKGNTIY